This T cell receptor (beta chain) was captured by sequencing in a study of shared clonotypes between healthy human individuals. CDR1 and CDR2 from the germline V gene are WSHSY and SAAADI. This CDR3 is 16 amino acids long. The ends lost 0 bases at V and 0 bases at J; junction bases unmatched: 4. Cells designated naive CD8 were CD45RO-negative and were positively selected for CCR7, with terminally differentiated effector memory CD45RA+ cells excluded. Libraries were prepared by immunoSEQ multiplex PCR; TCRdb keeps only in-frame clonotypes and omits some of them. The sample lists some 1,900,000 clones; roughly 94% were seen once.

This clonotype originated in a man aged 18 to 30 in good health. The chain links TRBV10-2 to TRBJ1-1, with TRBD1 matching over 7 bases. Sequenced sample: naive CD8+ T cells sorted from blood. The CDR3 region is CASSESSGTVNTEAFF. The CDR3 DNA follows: TGCGCCAGCAGTGAGTCCTCCGGGACAGTGAACACTGAAGCTTTCTTT.